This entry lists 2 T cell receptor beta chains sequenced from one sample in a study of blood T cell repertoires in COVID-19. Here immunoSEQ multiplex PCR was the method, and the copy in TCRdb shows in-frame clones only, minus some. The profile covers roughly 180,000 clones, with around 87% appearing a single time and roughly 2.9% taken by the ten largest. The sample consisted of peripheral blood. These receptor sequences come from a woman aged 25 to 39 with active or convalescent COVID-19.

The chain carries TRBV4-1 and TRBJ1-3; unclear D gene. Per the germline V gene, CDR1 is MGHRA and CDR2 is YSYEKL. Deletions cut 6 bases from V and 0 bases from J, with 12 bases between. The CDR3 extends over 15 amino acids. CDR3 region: CASRRGHDSGNTIYF. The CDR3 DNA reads TGCGCCAGCAGGCGAGGGCACGACTCTGGAAACACCATATATTTT.

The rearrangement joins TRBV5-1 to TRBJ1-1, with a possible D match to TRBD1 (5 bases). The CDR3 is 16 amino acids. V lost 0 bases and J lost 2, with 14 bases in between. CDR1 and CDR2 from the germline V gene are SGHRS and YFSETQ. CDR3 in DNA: TGCGCCAGCAGCTTGGAGGGGCCAGGGTTAAACACTGAAGCTTTCTTT. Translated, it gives CASSLEGPGLNTEAFF.